This T cell receptor beta chain was obtained from a study of blood T cell repertoires in COVID-19. Everyone who took part was 18 to 89 years old, and they came from some 23 US areas. Donors were grouped by their self-reported clinical history. Authors' analysis steps: Amplification from reference gene primers served as the basis for estimated nucleated cell counts. The assay was immunoSEQ multiplex PCR, and TCRdb's table has in-frame clones only and misses some. V and J calls and clone size are those listed in that table; D and trimming were worked out from the DNA. The sample shows about 200,000 clones, around 90% of them seen only once. Germline CDR1 is SGHTA and CDR2 is FQGNSA. This CDR3 has 14 amino acids. The ends were cut back, 3 bases at V and 4 bases at J, with 13 bases in the middle.

The chain is built from TRBV7-2 and TRBJ2-7; a weak D match, TRBD2 (6 bases). The TCR was taken from a woman aged 18-35 years who had recovered from COVID-19. The material sequenced was PBMCs or T cells enriched from blood (not recorded which). The CDR3 DNA sequence: TGTGCCAGCAGCTTTTATGTGGAGGGTTACGAGCAGTACTTC. Translation gives CASSFYVEGYEQYF. Looking up the rest from reference TRBV7-2 and TRBJ2-7 gives the full variable domain: GAGVSQSPSNKVTEKGKDVELRCDPISGHTALYWYRQSLGQGLEFLIYFQGNSAPDKSGLPSDRFSAERTGGSVSTLTIQRTQQEDSAVYLCASSFYVEGYEQYFGPGTRLTVT.